The 5 T cell receptor beta chains listed next were all sequenced from one sample in a study of blood T cell repertoires in COVID-19. Sequenced by immunoSEQ multiplex PCR; TCRdb stores in-frame clones only, minus some. The sample records more than 300,000 clones, approximately 91% being singletons. The sample taken for sequencing was PBMCs or T cells enriched from blood (not recorded which). The receptor source for this set is a middle-aged woman who had been exposed to COVID-19.

The chain recombines TRBV2 with TRBJ2-1; 11 positions match TRBD2. Germline loops: CDR1 SNHLY, CDR2 FYNNEI. This CDR3 has 15 residues. The V segment lost 4 bases and the J segment 9 bases; nucleotides outside the gene matches: 8. The CDR3 spells CASSATSGSGVEQFF. CDR3 in DNA: TGTGCCAGCAGTGCCACTAGCGGGAGTGGTGTTGAGCAGTTCTTC. Using reference TRBV2 and TRBJ2-1 for the parts outside the CDR3, the full variable domain is EPEVTQTPSHQVTQMGQEVILRCVPISNHLYFYWYRQILGQKVEFLVSFYNNEISEKSEIFDDQFSVERPDGSNFTLKIRSTKLEDSAMYFCASSATSGSGVEQFFGPGTRLTVL.

V usage is TRBV7-3 and J usage is TRBJ2-5; 8 bases are a match to TRBD2. This CDR3 contains 18 residues. The V gene end was trimmed by 1 base and the J gene end by 4 bases; junction bases not matched to a gene: 14. Looked up from germline, CDR1 is SGHTA and CDR2 is FQGTGA. CDR3 region: CASSLKGGSGVTRETQYF. The CDR3 DNA is TGTGCCAGCAGCTTAAAAGGGGGTAGCGGGGTGACAAGAGAGACCCAGTACTTC.

CDR3 coding DNA: TGTGCCAGCAGCCCAGGAACCAACAATTCACCCCTCCACTTT. Residues: CASSPGTNNSPLHF. The V call is TRBV3-1 (or the pseudogene TRBV3-2), the J call TRBJ1-6, with D unclear. The germline V gene encodes CDR1 LGHDT and CDR2 YNNKEL (reference sequence). This CDR3 comprises 14 residues. The V end lost 4 bases, the J end lost 7 bases, and 11 bases lay between the germline ends.

A single count supports this clone. J is TRBJ2-6 and V is TRBV6-5; D uncertain. The CDR3 totals 15 residues. Trimming cost V 7 bases and J 3 bases, with 13 bases left between them. CDR1 MNHEY and CDR2 SVGAGI come from the germline V gene. The CDR3 protein is CASTPNVGGANVLTF. CDR3 sequence (DNA): TGTGCCAGCACCCCAAATGTCGGTGGGGCCAACGTCCTGACTTTC.

The chain combines TRBV2 with TRBJ1-1, with TRBD1 matching over 9 bases. This CDR3 has 15 amino acids. Germline V lookup: CDR1 SNHLY, CDR2 FYNNEI. The J segment lost 4 bases and the V segment lost 6 bases, leaving 9 bases of the junction unmatched. The DNA for the CDR3 is TGTGCCAGCAGGGCCGTACAGGGGGCCGCCACTGAAGCTTTCTTT. Its protein is CASRAVQGAATEAFF.